The 9 T cell receptor beta chains below were found in one sample sequenced in a study of blood T cell repertoires in COVID-19 (dated by TCRdb to the early 2020s). Library preparation employed the immunoSEQ multiplex PCR assay. TCRdb took over this immuneACCESS table, retaining in-frame rearrangements with V and J assigned. Such tables are incomplete; in checked studies, under half of the missing clones stem from an unresolved V gene, and the remainder is unexplained. This sample comprises around 340,000 clones, over 70% of them detected only once. The ten largest clones take up approximately 3.1% of the sample. Material: peripheral blood. Every receptor here comes from a man younger than 40 with active or convalescent COVID-19.

V is TRBV28 and J is TRBJ1-1; weak D call: TRBD1 (5 bases). The V end was cut by 0 bases, the J end by 9 bases, with 11 bases between. The CDR3 contains 13 residues. Germline V gene lookup returns CDR1 MDHEN and CDR2 SYDVKM. CDR3 DNA sequence: TGTGCCAGCAGTTTATGGGGTGCAGGGCAAGCTTTCTTT. It encodes CASSLWGAGQAFF.

J is TRBJ2-1 and V is TRBV19; 8 positions match TRBD2. Germline V lookup: CDR1 LNHDA, CDR2 SQIVND (reference sequence). This CDR3 has 17 residues. V lost 3 bases to trimming and J lost 0 bases; unmatched junction nucleotides: 7. The CDR3 here is CASSIFWLAGSYNEQFF. CDR3 coding DNA: TGTGCCAGTAGTATTTTTTGGCTAGCGGGCTCCTACAATGAGCAGTTCTTC.

The chain links TRBV24-1 to TRBJ2-3, with TRBD1 matching over 7 bases. The CDR3 sequence is 13 residues long. Trimming at V came to 9 bases and at J to 2 bases, leaving 4 bases not matched to a gene. Germline CDR1 is KGHDR and CDR2 is SFDVKD. The CDR3 region has the DNA TGTGCCACCGACAGGGCGTACACAGATACGCAGTATTTT. As protein: CATDRAYTDTQYF.

The chain combines TRBV11-2 with TRBJ1-4, with TRBD1 matching 7 bases. Trimming removed 5 bases from V and 3 bases from J; junction bases left unmatched: 6. Germline lookup yields CDR1 SGHAT and CDR2 FQNNGV. This CDR3 is built from 15 residues. In nucleotides, the CDR3 is TGTGCCAGCAGCCTCCGGGACAGCCCTAATGAAAAACTGTTTTTT. It translates to CASSLRDSPNEKLFF.

The chain links TRBV24-1 to TRBJ2-1; TRBD2 matches at 8 bases. In germline, CDR1 is KGHDR, CDR2 SFDVKD. Trimming took 4 bases from V and 4 from J; bases not matched to a gene: 8. The CDR3 sequence is 16 residues long. The CDR3 nucleotides are TGTGCCACCAGTGACAGCGGGACTAGAAATTACAATGAGCAGTTCTTC. Amino acid sequence: CATSDSGTRNYNEQFF.

The chain recombines TRBV18 with TRBJ2-1; 8 bases are shared with TRBD2. V trimming: 5 bases; J trimming: 8 bases; junction bases outside the gene matches: 11. The CDR3 extends over 15 amino acids. CDR1 and CDR2 (germline): KGHSH, LQKENI. The DNA for the CDR3 is TGTGCCAGCTCAGCTCTTGGACTAGCAGGCGATGAGCAGTTCTTC. Amino acids: CASSALGLAGDEQFF. Full variable domain (rest looked up from reference TRBV18 and TRBJ2-1): NAGVMQNPRHLVRRRGQEARLRCSPMKGHSHVYWYRQLPEEGLKFMVYLQKENIIDESGMPKERFSAEFPKEGPSILRIQQVVRGDSAAYFCASSALGLAGDEQFFGPGTRLTVL.

The V and J genes are TRBV7-9 and TRBJ1-6; possibly TRBD1 for D (5 bases). V was clipped by 5 bases and J by 5 bases, with 16 bases between them. This CDR3 has 16 amino acids. Per the germline V gene, CDR1 is SEHNR and CDR2 is FQNEAQ (reference sequence). The CDR3 sequence: CASSLSMGPNNSPLHF. In DNA form, the CDR3 reads TGTGCCAGCAGCCTGTCCATGGGGCCCAATAATTCACCCCTCCACTTT.

This rearrangement joins TRBV15 to TRBJ2-1, with 7 bases lining up with TRBD2. The J segment lost 6 bases and the V segment lost 4 bases, leaving 6 bases of the junction unmatched. The CDR3 is 14 residues long. Germline lookup yields CDR1 LNHNV and CDR2 YYDKDF (reference sequence). The CDR3 here is CATSTFGGINEQFF. For the CDR3, the DNA is TGTGCCACCAGCACCTTCGGGGGGATCAATGAGCAGTTCTTC.

The J gene is TRBJ2-5, the V gene TRBV20-1; 12 bases align to TRBD1. V was pared by 6 bases and J by 5 bases, with 10 bases of the junction left unmatched. The germline gives CDR1 DFQATT, CDR2 SNEGSKA (reference sequence). This CDR3 contains 15 residues. The CDR3 bases are TGCAGTGCGAGTCGGGACAGGGGGCGTTGGGAGACCCAGTACTTC. This gives the protein CSASRDRGRWETQYF.